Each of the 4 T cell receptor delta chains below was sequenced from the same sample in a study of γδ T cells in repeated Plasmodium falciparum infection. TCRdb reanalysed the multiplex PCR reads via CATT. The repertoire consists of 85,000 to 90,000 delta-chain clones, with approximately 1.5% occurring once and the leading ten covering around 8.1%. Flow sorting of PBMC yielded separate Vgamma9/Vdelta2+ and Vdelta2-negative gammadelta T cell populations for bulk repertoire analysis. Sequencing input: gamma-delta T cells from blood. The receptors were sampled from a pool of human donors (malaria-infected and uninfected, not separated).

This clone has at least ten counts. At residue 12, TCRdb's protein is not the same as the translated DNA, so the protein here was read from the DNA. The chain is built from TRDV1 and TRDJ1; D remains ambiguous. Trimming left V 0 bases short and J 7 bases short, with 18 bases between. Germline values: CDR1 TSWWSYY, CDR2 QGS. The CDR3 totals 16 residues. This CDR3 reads CALGELGTLISSKLIF. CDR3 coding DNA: TGTGCTCTTGGGGAACTAGGGACACTAATTAGCAGTAAACTCATCTTT.

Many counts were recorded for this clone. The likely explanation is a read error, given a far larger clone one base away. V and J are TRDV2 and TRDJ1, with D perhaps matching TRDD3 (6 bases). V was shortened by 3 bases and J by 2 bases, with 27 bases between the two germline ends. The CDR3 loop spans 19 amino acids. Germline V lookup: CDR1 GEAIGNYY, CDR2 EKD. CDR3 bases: TGTGCCTGTGACTCACTTTATACCTTGTTGGGGGGAAGGACCGATAAACTCATCTTT. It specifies CACDSLYTLLGGRTDKLIF.

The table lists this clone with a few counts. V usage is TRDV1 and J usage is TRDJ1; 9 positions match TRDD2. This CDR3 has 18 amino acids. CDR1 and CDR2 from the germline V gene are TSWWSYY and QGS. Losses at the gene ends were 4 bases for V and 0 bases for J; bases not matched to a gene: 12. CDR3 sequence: CALGVTFLRGGYTDKLIF. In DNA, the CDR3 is TGTGCTCTTGGGGTTACCTTCCTACGCGGCGGTTACACCGATAAACTCATCTTT.

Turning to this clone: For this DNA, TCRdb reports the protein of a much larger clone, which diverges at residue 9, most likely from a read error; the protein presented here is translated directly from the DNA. CDR3 nucleotide sequence: TGTGCTCTTGGGGATATCCTTCCGAGTCGCACCGATAAACTCATCTTT. This translates into CALGDILPSRTDKLIF. The chain uses TRDV1 and TRDJ1; D is possibly TRDD2 (6 bases). Here the J gene was assigned by germline matching of the DNA, as TCRdb has none. Germline V gene sequence: CDR1 TSWWSYY, CDR2 QGS. This CDR3 has 16 residues. V lost 3 bases and J lost 1, with 15 bases in between.